This T cell receptor beta chain was recovered during a study of neurological immune-mediated disorders. The team produced cDNA through 5'RACE using 10-nucleotide random UMIs. From the 5' RACE reads, TCRdb called clonotypes with MiXCR, one entry per CDR3 protein. This sample has approximately 23,000 distinct CDR3 sequences, with about 10% found just once. Notes on the study in general: Private repertoires in all groups were suggested, as expanded clones shared no CDR3 amino acid sequences across subjects. The study found the most TCR clonal expansion in HTLV-1-associated myelopathy and the least in multiple sclerosis, below healthy controls.

CDR1 is DFQATT and CDR2 is SNEGSKA in the germline V gene (reference sequence). The CDR3 length is 10 residues. The V end was cut by 6 bases, the J end by 2 bases, with 3 bases between. 2 million unsorted PBMCs were stored in RNAlater at -80 °C before RNA extraction. This clonotype has ten or more counts. Its antigen is unknown. The sample consisted of PBMCs. The chain uses TRBV20-1 and TRBJ2-3; D is uncertain. The sequence was obtained from a woman between 55 and 75 years old with HTLV-1-associated myelopathy (HAM/TSP). The CDR3 region is CSAFTDTQYF. The CDR3 DNA reads as TGCAGTGCCTTCACAGATACGCAGTATTTT.